What follows are 20 T cell receptor beta chains derived from one specimen sequenced in a study of cytomegalovirus exposure and HLA in healthy donors. PCR was performed using 60 Vbeta and 13 Jbeta primers. Some clones are missing from TCRdb's copy, which holds only in-frame ones; the method was immunoSEQ multiplex PCR. The top ten hold approximately 11% of the sample, which has around 120,000 clones, 70% seen once. The sequenced material came from PBMCs. These receptors were obtained from a man aged 40-50 years in good health and CMV-seropositive.

The CDR3 region is CASSPPGQSYEQYV. CDR3 in DNA: TGTGCCAGCAGCCCCCCGGGACAGTCCTACGAGCAGTACGTC. The chain uses TRBV11-2 and TRBJ2-7; 7 positions match TRBD1. The CDR3 is 14 amino acids. Germline assignment: CDR1 SGHAT and CDR2 FQNNGV. With 5 bases clipped from V and 1 base from J, the junction kept 5 bases outside the gene matches.

In its sample, this clone was seen a few times. V gene TRBV27 combines with J gene TRBJ2-1; no clear D gene. The V end was cut by 6 bases, the J end by 7 bases, with 10 bases between. Germline CDR1 and CDR2: MNHEY and SMNVEV (reference sequence). The CDR3 spans 12 residues. This chain's CDR3 is CASSPPRNEQFF. The CDR3 DNA reads TGTGCCAGCAGCCCCCCCCGGAATGAGCAGTTCTTC.

The V and J genes are TRBV5-8 and TRBJ2-1; D is perhaps TRBD2 (5 bases). V was shortened by 0 bases and J by 5 bases, with 15 bases between the two germline ends. CDR1 is SGHTS, CDR2 YDEGEE, per germline. The CDR3 loop spans 16 amino acids. CDR3 DNA sequence: TGTGCCAGCAGCTTGGGTATGGGGAGTTACAACAATGAGCAGTTCTTC. Encoded protein: CASSLGMGSYNNEQFF.

There are a few counts of this clone. V usage is TRBV19 and J usage is TRBJ1-1; tentative D call: TRBD1 (5 bases). The CDR3 covers 13 residues. Germline CDR1 LNHDA, CDR2 SQIVND (reference sequence). Trimming pared 6 bases from V and 1 base from J, leaving 9 bases between. CDR3 region: CASRQTGNTEAFF. CDR3 DNA: TGTGCCAGTAGACAAACAGGGAACACTGAAGCTTTCTTT.

The V and J genes are TRBV30 and TRBJ2-3, with TRBD1 matching 8 bases. Trimming took 0 bases from V and 5 from J; bases not matched to a gene: 4. There are 14 residues in the CDR3. Germline V lookup: CDR1 GTSNPN, CDR2 SVGIG (reference sequence). The CDR3: CAWSVTGAGDTQYF. Written as DNA, the CDR3 is TGTGCCTGGAGTGTGACAGGGGCCGGAGATACGCAGTATTTT.

This clone was observed a few times. The V and J genes are TRBV4-1 and TRBJ1-5; 7 bases fit TRBD1. Germline loops: CDR1 MGHRA, CDR2 YSYEKL. V lost 3 bases to trimming and J lost 4 bases; unmatched junction nucleotides: 3. The CDR3 extends over 14 amino acids. The CDR3 region is CASSQGTVNQPQHF. CDR3 nucleotides: TGCGCCAGCAGCCAGGGGACAGTAAATCAGCCCCAGCATTTT.

In its sample, this clone was seen a few times. The V and J genes are TRBV5-1 and TRBJ1-2, with no clear D. CDR1 is SGHRS, CDR2 YFSETQ, per germline. CDR3 size: 14 residues. V lost 5 bases and J lost 2, with 13 bases in between. CDR3 coding DNA: TGCGCCAGCAGGTCAATGGGCACCAACTATGGCTACACCTTC. Translation: CASRSMGTNYGYTF.

This chain joins TRBV10-2 and TRBJ1-2; 8 bases agree with TRBD1. This CDR3 has 14 residues. The germline V gene has CDR1 WSHSY and CDR2 SAAADI. Trimming removed 7 bases from V and 4 bases from J; junction bases left unmatched: 8. The CDR3 sequence is CASTKTGEGYGYTF. The DNA of the CDR3 is TGCGCCAGCACCAAGACAGGGGAGGGCTATGGCTACACCTTC.

The chain carries TRBV6-5 and TRBJ1-2; the D gene is possibly TRBD1 (5 bases). The CDR3 covers 15 residues. The germline V and J ends were trimmed by 2 bases and 4 bases, with 14 bases remaining between them. In germline, CDR1 is MNHEY, CDR2 SVGAGI. CDR3 bases: TGTGCCAGCAGTTACACGCCCGGGGACTCCTATGGCTACACCTTC. This codes for CASSYTPGDSYGYTF.

The rearrangement uses TRBV7-9 and TRBJ1-5; D is ambiguous. The CDR3 loop spans 14 amino acids. The germline CDR1 and CDR2 sequences are SEHNR and FQNEAQ (reference sequence). V was shortened by 1 base and J by 3 bases, with 7 bases between the two germline ends. Written as DNA, the CDR3 is TGTGCCAGCAGCTTAGGTGCAGTCAATCAGCCCCAGCATTTT. Residues: CASSLGAVNQPQHF.

This clone was picked up one time. J is TRBJ2-3 and V is TRBV30; D is possibly TRBD2 (6 bases). The CDR3 contains 14 residues. The germline V gene has CDR1 GTSNPN and CDR2 SVGIG (reference sequence). The germline V and J ends were trimmed by 0 bases and 3 bases, with 10 bases remaining between them. The CDR3 DNA reads TGTGCCTGGAGTGTATCCGGGGGTACAGATACGCAGTATTTT. Its protein is CAWSVSGGTDTQYF.

This clone was found a few times. The chain joins TRBV6-5 to TRBJ1-2; 9 nucleotides agree with TRBD1. The CDR3 spans 15 residues. After removal of 5 bases from V and 4 bases from J, the junction contained 8 bases not matched to a gene. The germline gives CDR1 MNHEY, CDR2 SVGAGI. This CDR3 reads CASSTSGTGLYGYTF. The CDR3 DNA reads as TGTGCCAGCAGTACCTCCGGGACAGGGCTCTATGGCTACACCTTC.

In this sample, this clone turned up a few times. The rearrangement uses TRBV7-2 and TRBJ2-5; D unresolved. V was cut by 4 bases and J by 5 bases, with 14 bases left in between. The CDR3 length is 14 residues. Looked up from germline, CDR1 is SGHTA and CDR2 is FQGNSA. This chain's CDR3 is CASSSLYGSETQYF. DNA for the CDR3: TGTGCCAGCAGCTCTCTATACGGGTCCGAGACCCAGTACTTC.

CDR3 sequence reads: CASSLPVGDTGELFF. The CDR3 coding sequence is TGTGCCAGCAGCTTACCGGTAGGGGACACCGGGGAGCTGTTTTTT. The rearrangement links TRBV28 to TRBJ2-2; tentative D call: TRBD1 (5 bases). Germline CDR1 reads MDHEN; CDR2 reads SYDVKM. The V and J ends lost 6 bases and 3 bases respectively, with 14 bases between them. The CDR3 length is 15 residues.

This clone was counted between two and nine times. The chain employs TRBV27 and TRBJ1-2; 8 bases fit TRBD1. The germline CDR1 and CDR2 sequences are MNHEY and SMNVEV (reference sequence). The V gene end was trimmed by 1 base and the J gene end by 2 bases; junction bases not matched to a gene: 9. This CDR3 comprises 17 residues. The CDR3 here is CASSLFPQGARNYGYTF. The CDR3 DNA follows: TGTGCCAGCAGTTTATTTCCCCAGGGGGCACGCAACTATGGCTACACCTTC.

This rearrangement joins TRBV9 to TRBJ1-5, with 9 nucleotides matching TRBD1. Germline-derived CDR1 and CDR2 are SGDLS and YYNGEE. J lost 3 bases, V lost 0 bases, and 1 base had no gene match. This CDR3 spans 15 amino acids. This CDR3 is CASSVGTGVNQPQHF. In DNA, the CDR3 is TGTGCCAGCAGCGTAGGGACAGGGGTCAATCAGCCCCAGCATTTT.

The chain combines TRBV7-2 with TRBJ1-5; D may be TRBD1 (5 bases). The CDR3 contains 15 residues. Trimming removed 1 base at V and 3 bases at J, with 10 bases between. Germline assignment: CDR1 SGHTA and CDR2 FQGNSA. The CDR3 here is CASSLGGGFNQPQHF. The CDR3 DNA reads TGTGCCAGCAGCTTAGGCGGGGGGTTCAATCAGCCCCAGCATTTT.

J is TRBJ2-2 and V is TRBV27; 15 nucleotides line up with TRBD2. V trimming: 5 bases; J trimming: 5 bases; junction bases outside the gene matches: 15. Per the germline V gene, CDR1 is MNHEY and CDR2 is SMNVEV (reference sequence). The CDR3 has 20 amino acids. The CDR3 region has the DNA TGTGCCAGCAGTGGTGGACTAGCGGGAGGGCCGGGGGAGGGGACCGGGGAGCTGTTTTTT. The encoded protein is CASSGGLAGGPGEGTGELFF.

The chain employs TRBV11-2 and TRBJ2-1; 13 bases fit TRBD2. Germline loops: CDR1 SGHAT, CDR2 FQNNGV. This CDR3 has 15 residues. The ends lost 5 bases at V and 4 bases at J; junction bases unmatched: 2. The CDR3 coding sequence is TGTGCCAGCAGCCTACTAGCGGGAGGGTACAATGAGCAGTTCTTC. Its protein is CASSLLAGGYNEQFF.

The CDR3: CASSLTPSGSYEQYV. CDR3 nucleotides: TGTGCCAGCAGCCTGACACCGAGCGGATCCTACGAGCAGTACGTC. This sequence joins TRBV16 and TRBJ2-7, with D perhaps matching TRBD2 (5 bases). V was pared by 4 bases and J by 1 base, with 14 bases between. The germline CDR1 and CDR2 sequences are KGHSY and FQNENV. CDR3 length: 15 amino acids.